Listed below are T cell receptor beta chains from one sample, sequenced in a study of blood T cell repertoires in COVID-19. Only in-frame clones appear in the TCRdb table, and some are missing; sequencing was by immunoSEQ multiplex PCR. The sample has tens of thousands of clones, 75% to 85% seen once. Specimen: peripheral blood. These receptors were taken from a woman aged 80 or older with acute or convalescent COVID-19. CDR3s include the opening cysteine and the closing phenylalanine or tryptophan. D genes are given only for firm matches. Size values are once, few and many counts, or a class for expanded clones, and some rows have none.

j_gene,v_gene,abundance,d_gene,CDR3nt,CDR3aa
TRBJ1-1,TRBV18,.,.,TGTGCCAGCTCACCACCGTCTGGGCGGGCTAACACTGAAGCTTTCTTT,CASSPPSGRANTEAFF
TRBJ2-5,TRBV19,once,TRBD2,TGTGCCAGTAGTACAAGGACTAGTGAGACCCAGTACTTC,CASSTRTSETQYF
TRBJ2-2,TRBV11-2,.,.,TGTGCCAGCAGCTTAGATTTCACAGTCACCGGGGAGCTGTTTTTT,CASSLDFTVTGELFF
TRBJ2-1,TRBV5-1,.,TRBD2,TGCGCCAGCAGCTTGGCCGGGACTATAAACAATGAGCAGTTCTTC,CASSLAGTINNEQFF
TRBJ2-1,TRBV6-1,.,TRBD1,TGTGCCAGCAGTGAAAAGGGCCAGTATAGGGGGCCCTCTTTCTTC,CASSEKGQYRGPSFF
TRBJ2-7,TRBV28,.,.,TGTGCCAGCAGTCCCCACAGGTTAACCTACGAGCAGTACTTC,CASSPHRLTYEQYF
TRBJ1-5,TRBV3-1/TRBV3-2,few,.,TGTGCCAGCATTGCACGGGGCAATCAGCCCCAGCATTTT,CASIARGNQPQHF
TRBJ1-6,TRBV10-3,.,.,TGTGCCATCAGTGAGGGGGTTCTCGGAGGTTCACCCCTCCACTTT,CAISEGVLGGSPLHF
TRBJ2-5,TRBV6-1,.,.,TGTGCCAGCAGTGAAGCGATCCTCGGAGGGCAAGAGACCCAGTACTTC,CASSEAILGGQETQYF
TRBJ1-2,TRBV7-8,.,.,TGTGCCAGCAGCGGTTCGCCGGACACGAATGGCTACACCTTC,CASSGSPDTNGYTF
TRBJ2-1,TRBV24-1,.,.,TGTGCCACCTCTCGGGGAGTCTACAATGAGCAGTTCTTC,CATSRGVYNEQFF
TRBJ1-1,TRBV28,.,TRBD1,TGTGCCAGCACCGGGACAGGGGTCACTGAAGCTTTCTTT,CASTGTGVTEAFF
TRBJ2-2,TRBV19,.,TRBD1,TGTGCCAGTAGTTCATGGACAGGAGGTCCCGGGGAGCTGTTTTTT,CASSSWTGGPGELFF
TRBJ1-4,TRBV28,.,.,TGTGCCAGCAGGTCGCCCCGACGGGGTTTAGGGAAACTGTTTTTT,CASRSPRRGLGKLFF
TRBJ1-1,TRBV7-6,many,TRBD1,TGTGCCAGCAGCCCCCGACAGGGGAGTGATGAAGCTTTCTTT,CASSPRQGSDEAFF
TRBJ1-2,TRBV28,.,TRBD1,TGTGCCAGCAGTTCAGGACAGGACTATGGCTACACCTTC,CASSSGQDYGYTF
TRBJ2-4,TRBV11-3,.,TRBD2,TGTGCCAGCAGCTTAGATCAGGGAGGGTTGAACATTCAGTACTTC,CASSLDQGGLNIQYF
TRBJ2-7,TRBV9,.,TRBD2,TGTGCCAGCAGCTTCAGCGGGAGCTCCTACGAGCAGTACTTC,CASSFSGSSYEQYF
TRBJ1-2,TRBV7-2,.,.,TGTGCCAGCAGCTTTGCGACACCCCATGATTTAAAAGGCTACACCTTC,CASSFATPHDLKGYTF
TRBJ2-3,TRBV19,.,.,TGTGCCAGTAGTCCAGATATGATTGGGCCAGATACGCAGTATTTT,CASSPDMIGPDTQYF
TRBJ2-5,TRBV19,.,TRBD2,TGTGCCAGTAGTATGGGGACTAGCGGCCAGACCCAGTACTTC,CASSMGTSGQTQYF
TRBJ2-5,TRBV7-3,.,.,TGTGCCAGCAGCTTGGACTATCAAGAGACCCAGTACTTC,CASSLDYQETQYF
TRBJ2-3,TRBV18,.,.,TGTGCCAGCTCACCACTAGCTCCCGATACGCAGTATTTT,CASSPLAPDTQYF
TRBJ2-5,TRBV29-1,once,TRBD2,TGCAGCGTTGATTCGGCCCTAGCGGGCCAACTCAAAGAGACCCAGTACTTC,CSVDSALAGQLKETQYF
TRBJ1-2,TRBV28,.,TRBD1,TGTGCCAGCAGTTTCCTGACAGGGGGTCGTAATGGCTACACCTTC,CASSFLTGGRNGYTF
TRBJ2-7,TRBV5-1,.,.,TGCGCCAGCAGACAAGATGGACAGTTCTACGAGCAGTACTTC,CASRQDGQFYEQYF
TRBJ2-5,TRBV7-7,few,TRBD1,TGTGCTAGCAGCCAAACAGGGGGCGAAGAGACCCAGTACTTC,CASSQTGGEETQYF
TRBJ2-7,TRBV21-1,.,.,TGTGCCAGCAGCAAAGCGGGAGGCCCCTCATCCTACGAGCAGTACTTC,CASSKAGGPSSYEQYF
TRBJ1-2,TRBV12-3/TRBV12-4,.,.,TGTGCCAGCAGTTTAGGGTCAGGGTATGGCTACACCTTC,CASSLGSGYGYTF
TRBJ2-5,TRBV27,.,TRBD2,TGTGCCAGCTCCCTTGGGACTAGCGGGTTTCAAGAGACCCAGTACTTC,CASSLGTSGFQETQYF
TRBJ2-2,TRBV5-1,.,TRBD1,TGCGCCAGCAGCTCGGGACAGGACACCGGGGAGCTGTTTTTT,CASSSGQDTGELFF
TRBJ2-3,TRBV5-6,once,TRBD2,TGTGCCACCGGTAGCGGGAGTTTTGTGGATACGCAGTATTTT,CATGSGSFVDTQYF
TRBJ2-2,TRBV19,.,TRBD1,TGTGCCAGTAGTTACAGGGGGGCCGGGGAGCTGTTTTTT,CASSYRGAGELFF
TRBJ2-1,TRBV9,.,TRBD1,TGTGCCAGCAGCGGGGACAGGGGGGTTAACAATGAGCAGTTCTTC,CASSGDRGVNNEQFF
TRBJ1-5,TRBV5-5,.,.,TGTGCCAGCAGCACGGCTTCCGGGGATCAGCCCCAGCATTTT,CASSTASGDQPQHF
TRBJ2-1,TRBV5-1,.,.,TGCGCCAGCAGTTTAGCGGCTAGCTCCTACAATGAGCAGTTCTTC,CASSLAASSYNEQFF
TRBJ2-7,TRBV21-1,.,.,TGTGCCAGCAGCTCCCGAGGAAGGCAGGGGATGTTCTACGAGCAGTACTTC,CASSSRGRQGMFYEQYF
TRBJ1-6,TRBV10-3,.,.,TGTGCCATCAGTGAGCTAGCTACAGCTTATAATTCACCCCTCCACTTT,CAISELATAYNSPLHF
TRBJ1-5,TRBV12-3/TRBV12-4,.,TRBD1,TGTGCCAGCAGTTTGGACAGGAGCCAGCCCCAGCATTTT,CASSLDRSQPQHF
TRBJ2-5,TRBV5-4,.,TRBD2,TGTGCCAGCAGCTTGGGGGTTAGCGGGAACCAAGAGACCCAGTACTTC,CASSLGVSGNQETQYF
TRBJ2-4,TRBV19,.,TRBD2,TGTGCCAGTAGTATTCCGACTAGCGGGATTGAAAACATTCAGTACTTC,CASSIPTSGIENIQYF
TRBJ2-1,TRBV19,.,TRBD1,TGTGCCAGTAGTATAGGGACAGGGGTTAATGAGCAGTTCTTC,CASSIGTGVNEQFF
TRBJ1-4,TRBV5-1,.,.,TGCGCCAGCAGCTTGGCCGGGGGGAGGGATGAAAAACTGTTTTTT,CASSLAGGRDEKLFF
TRBJ1-2,TRBV27,.,TRBD1,TGTGCCAGCAGACCCGGGGCGGGGACAGGGAGAGGCTACACCTTC,CASRPGAGTGRGYTF
TRBJ2-1,TRBV7-8,once,.,TGTGCCAGCAGCTCCTACACCGGGACTGTCTACAATGAGCAGTTCTTC,CASSSYTGTVYNEQFF
TRBJ1-1,TRBV12-3/TRBV12-4,.,.,TGTGCCAGCAGTTTAGTGACAAGCATGGCTTTCTTT,CASSLVTSMAFF
TRBJ1-5,TRBV19,.,.,TGTGCCAGTAGTGTCCGGTCAGGCGTTAGCAATCAGCCCCAGCATTTT,CASSVRSGVSNQPQHF
TRBJ2-7,TRBV6-4,few,.,TGTGCCAGCAGTGACTCGAGGGCCATGAACGAGCAGTACTTC,CASSDSRAMNEQYF
TRBJ1-2,TRBV19,few,TRBD1,TGTGCCAGTAGAGGGGGGGACAGGGAAGGCTATGGCTACACCTTC,CASRGGDREGYGYTF
TRBJ2-2,TRBV4-2,.,.,TGTGCCAGCAGCCAAGGCGGGCAGGGGTACACCGGGGAGCTGTTTTTT,CASSQGGQGYTGELFF